Listed below are T cell receptor beta chains from one sample, sequenced in a study of blood T cells in healthy people across ages. TCRdb re-derived calls from the 5' RACE reads in MiXCR, one entry per CDR3 protein. The sample lists about 800,000 distinct CDR3 sequences, roughly 46% seen once, with roughly 18% in the top ten. The specimen sequenced was blood. These TCRs come from a man aged 80 or over in good health. Each CDR3 is given without its conserved first and last residue.

j_call v_call cdr3_aa
TRBJ1-2 TRBV6-2/TRBV6-3 ASRRDNINYGYT
NA TRBV7-3 ASSYTEVEGQETQY
TRBJ1-1 TRBV4-1 ASSQDSQGREAF
TRBJ2-6 TRBV6-1 ASSEMDTTLT
TRBJ2-5 TRBV12-3/TRBV12-4 ASRRDTAETQY
NA TRBV6-2/TRBV6-3 ASRKIAAETQY
TRBJ2-3 TRBV24-1 AVLLAGGPVTDTQY
TRBJ2-5 TRBV6-2/TRBV6-3 ASSSPGQETQY
TRBJ1-2 TRBV7-9 ASSSFDRAEDGYT
TRBJ2-6 TRBV11-2 ASSLSRVSGANVLT
TRBJ2-3 TRBV12-3/TRBV12-4 ASSQGTSGIPDTQY
TRBJ1-5 TRBV30 AWSVWDRGLQPQH
TRBJ2-5 TRBV3-1 ASSQETGLAGGETQY
NA TRBV28 ASSLQGRAPYEQY
TRBJ2-7 TRBV4-3 ASSHGTGVQDEQY
TRBJ1-2 TRBV29-1 SVGDPTDGYT
TRBJ2-3 TRBV10-3 AISEAGLAGDTQY
TRBJ1-1 TRBV29-1 SAAPQGGTEAF
NA TRBV6-6 AGSYSTGSEQY
TRBJ2-1 TRBV20-1 SARVGGLAGGGQF
TRBJ2-1 TRBV25-1 ASSPVPYNEQF
TRBJ2-2 TRBV11-2 ASSFRGTGELF
TRBJ2-6 TRBV27 ASSLSLGHLSSGANVLT
TRBJ2-3 TRBV20-1 SPQDRGRTDTQY
TRBJ1-5 TRBV12-3/TRBV12-4 ASSLFRDSNQPQH
TRBJ2-2 TRBV20-1 SARAGGSNVGGELF